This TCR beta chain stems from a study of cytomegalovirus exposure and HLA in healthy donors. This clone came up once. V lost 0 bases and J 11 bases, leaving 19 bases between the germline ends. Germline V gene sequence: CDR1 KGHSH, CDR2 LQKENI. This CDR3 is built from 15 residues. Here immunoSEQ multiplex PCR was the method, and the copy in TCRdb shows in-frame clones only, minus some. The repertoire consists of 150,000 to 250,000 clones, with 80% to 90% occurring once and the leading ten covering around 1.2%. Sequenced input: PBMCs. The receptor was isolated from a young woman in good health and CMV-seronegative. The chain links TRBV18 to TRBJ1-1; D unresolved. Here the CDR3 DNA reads TGTGCCAGCTCACCACCAACAGTCCCTTTGAGTAGGGCTTTCTTT. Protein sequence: CASSPPTVPLSRAFF. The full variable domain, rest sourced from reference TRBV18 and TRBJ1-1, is NAGVMQNPRHLVRRRGQEARLRCSPMKGHSHVYWYRQLPEEGLKFMVYLQKENIIDESGMPKERFSAEFPKEGPSILRIQQVVRGDSAAYFCASSPPTVPLSRAFFGQGTRLTVV.